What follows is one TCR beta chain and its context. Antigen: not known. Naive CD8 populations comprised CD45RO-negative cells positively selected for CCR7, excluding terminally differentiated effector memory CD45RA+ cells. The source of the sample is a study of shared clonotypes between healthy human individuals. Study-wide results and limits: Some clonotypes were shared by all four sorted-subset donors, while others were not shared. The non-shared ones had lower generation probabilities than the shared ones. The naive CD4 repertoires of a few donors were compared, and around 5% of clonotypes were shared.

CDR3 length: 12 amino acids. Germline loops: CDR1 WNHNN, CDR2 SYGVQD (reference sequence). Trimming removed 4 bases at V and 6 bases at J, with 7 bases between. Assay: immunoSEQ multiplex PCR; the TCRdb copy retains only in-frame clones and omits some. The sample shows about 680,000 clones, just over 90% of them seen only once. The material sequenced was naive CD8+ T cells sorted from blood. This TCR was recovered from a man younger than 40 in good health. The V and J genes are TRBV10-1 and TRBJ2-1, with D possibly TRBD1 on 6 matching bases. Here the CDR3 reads CASSGQANEQFF. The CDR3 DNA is TGCGCCAGCAGTGGACAGGCCAATGAGCAGTTCTTC.